A single sample gave rise to the 9 T cell receptor beta chains below, sequenced in a study of regulatory T cells in long-lasting Graves disease. Time point of the sample: persistent/refractory GD, antithyroid drugs over 5 years with positive TRAb. Extracted PBMC RNA gave rise to the TCR library. The TCR beta library used iRepertoire HTBI primers with Arm-PCR amplification of CDR3. Using its own MiXCR run on the multiplex PCR reads, TCRdb lists one record per CDR3 protein. The sample gives about 290,000 distinct CDR3 sequences, 22% of which show up once; more than 55% is in the top ten. The sequences come from peripheral blood mononuclear cells (PBMCs), collected when the disease was refractory, from a patient treated with antithyroid drugs. These receptors were taken from a female donor with Graves disease.

This sequence joins TRBV27 and TRBJ1-5; 10 bases map to TRBD1. The CDR3 runs 13 residues. Germline-derived CDR1 and CDR2 are MNHEY and SMNVEV (reference sequence). V was clipped by 8 bases and J by 5 bases; unmatched bases: 3. CDR3 amino acids: CASGQGGDQPQHF. The CDR3 coding sequence is TGTGCCAGCGGACAGGGGGGGGATCAGCCCCAGCATTTT.

On this clonotype itself: It may be a read error: a sequence one base away is much more abundant. The gene calls are TRBV28 and TRBJ2-7, with TRBD2 identical over 9 bases. From germline, CDR1 is MDHEN and CDR2 SYDVKM. The CDR3 loop spans 15 amino acids. Here the CDR3 reads CTSSNSGSNSYEQYF. As DNA, the CDR3 is TGTACCAGCAGCAATAGCGGGAGTAACTCCTACGAGCAGTACTTC. Variable domain in full (rest from reference TRBV28 and TRBJ2-7): DVKVTQSSRYLVKRTGEKVFLECVQDMDHENMFWYRQDPGLGLRLIYFSYDVKMKEKGDIPEGYSVSREKKERFSLILESASTNQTSMYLCTSSNSGSNSYEQYFGPGTRLTVT.

This clonotype was seen many times. The CDR3 loop reads CASSTGYTYEQYF. The CDR3 region has the DNA TGTGCCAGCAGTACAGGGTATACCTACGAGCAGTACTTC. The chain carries TRBV12-3 or TRBV12-4 and TRBJ2-7, with D tentatively TRBD1 (6 bases). The CDR3 covers 13 residues. Between the trimmed V and J ends, which lost 5 bases and 2 bases, there was a span of 10 bases.

This rearrangement joins TRBV20-1 to TRBJ1-5; weak D call: TRBD1 (6 bases). CDR1 and CDR2 from the germline V gene are DFQATT and SNEGSKA (reference sequence). The CDR3 has 13 residues. Between the trimmed V and J ends, which lost 3 bases and 4 bases, there was a span of 10 bases. The DNA of the CDR3 is TGCAGTGCTAGGGGGGACAAGAATCAGCCCCAGCATTTT. Translation: CSARGDKNQPQHF.

J is TRBJ2-7 and V is TRBV7-9; unclear D gene. V lost 7 bases to trimming and J lost 4 bases, with 17 bases between them. CDR1 SEHNR and CDR2 FQNEAQ come from the germline V gene (reference sequence). The CDR3 sequence is 14 residues long. The CDR3 is CASTPIGTLYEQYF. CDR3 DNA: TGTGCCAGCACTCCTATCGGCACCTTATACGAGCAGTACTTC.

The chain combines TRBV6-1 with TRBJ2-7, with D possibly matching TRBD1 (6 bases). Deletions cut 2 bases from V and 6 bases from J, with 11 bases between. Germline assignment: CDR1 MNHNS and CDR2 SASEGT. This CDR3 contains 13 residues. In nucleotides, the CDR3 is TGTGCCAGCAGTGAATCAGACAGGAGCGAGCAGTACTTC. Translated, it gives CASSESDRSEQYF.

A few counts support this clonotype. V usage is TRBV6-1 and J usage is TRBJ2-1, with 7 bases lining up with TRBD2. Germline V gives CDR1 MNHNS, CDR2 SASEGT. Trimming cost V 6 bases and J 6 bases; bases outside gene matches: 11. CDR3 length: 15 residues. DNA of the CDR3: TGTGCCAGCAGCATTAGGATGGGGGAGGGCAATGAGCAGTTCTTC. This encodes CASSIRMGEGNEQFF.

In this sample, this clonotype turned up a few times. V and J are TRBV9 and TRBJ1-1, with D possibly being TRBD1 (6 bases). The ends were cut back, 3 bases at V and 7 bases at J, with 19 bases in the middle. Germline CDR1 is SGDLS and CDR2 is YYNGEE. This CDR3 has 15 residues. CDR3 bases: TGTGCCAGCAGCGGTTTAAGGGGGGGAGTGAGTGAAGCTTTCTTT. Translated, it gives CASSGLRGGVSEAFF.

The V gene is TRBV20-1, the J gene TRBJ2-7, with a weak D call TRBD1 (6 bases). From germline, CDR1 is DFQATT and CDR2 SNEGSKA (reference sequence). The CDR3 sequence is 14 residues long. The V end was cut by 1 base, the J end by 2 bases, with 12 bases between. CDR3 loop: CSARVLGQPYEQYF. The CDR3 DNA sequence: TGCAGTGCTAGAGTACTCGGACAGCCCTACGAGCAGTACTTC.